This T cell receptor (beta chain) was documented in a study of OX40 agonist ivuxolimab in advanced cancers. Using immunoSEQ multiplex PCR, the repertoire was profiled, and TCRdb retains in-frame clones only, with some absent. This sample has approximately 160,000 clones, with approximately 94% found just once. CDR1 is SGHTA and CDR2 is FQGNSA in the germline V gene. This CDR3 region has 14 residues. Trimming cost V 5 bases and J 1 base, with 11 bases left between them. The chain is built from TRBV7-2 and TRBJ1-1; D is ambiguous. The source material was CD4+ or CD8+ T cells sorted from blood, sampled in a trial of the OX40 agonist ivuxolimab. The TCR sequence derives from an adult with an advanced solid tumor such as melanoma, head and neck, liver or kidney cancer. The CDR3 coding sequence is TGTGCCAGCAGCCACGGCGGAGAGAACACTGAAGCTTTCTTT. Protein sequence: CASSHGGENTEAFF.